This TCR beta chain comes out of a study of blood T cells in healthy people across ages. A second PCR, run for about 6 to 11 cycles, used a sample-barcoded 5' primer plus a J-beta primer mix. Each cDNA molecule was tagged by a template-switch adaptor with 12 random nucleotides. TCRdb used MiXCR to reprocess the 5' RACE reads, holding one entry per CDR3 protein. This repertoire shows 1.5 million to 1.9 million distinct CDR3 sequences, roughly two fifths found once; its top ten account for over 3.5%. The CDR3 sequence is 15 residues long. The V and J ends lost 8 bases and 7 bases, in that order; junction bases with no gene match: 8.

The clonotype originates from a woman aged 18 to 35 in good health. Sequenced input: blood. V is TRBV12-3 or TRBV12-4 and J is TRBJ2-2; 12 bases map to TRBD1. This chain's CDR3 is CASSRDRGLDGELFF. Here the CDR3 DNA reads TGTGCCAGCTCCCGGGACAGGGGGCTCGACGGGGAGCTGTTTTTT.